A selection of T cell receptor beta chains follows, all from one sample in a study of OX40 agonist ivuxolimab in advanced cancers. Libraries were prepared by immunoSEQ multiplex PCR; TCRdb keeps only in-frame clonotypes and omits some of them. The sample carries about 48,000 clones, 65% to 85% recorded once. Sample: CD4+ or CD8+ T cells sorted from blood, taken in a trial of the OX40 agonist ivuxolimab. The receptors shown here come from an adult with an advanced solid tumor such as melanoma, head and neck, liver or kidney cancer. Both conserved end residues are part of each CDR3. Each record gives: clone size, V gene, J gene, D gene, CDR3 DNA, CDR3 protein. The D gene is left open where the match is weak. A row's size may be missing; if present it is once, few, many or a size class.

.	TRBV5-4	TRBJ2-5	.	TGTGCCAGCAGCTTGTCTCCGATCCAAGAGACCCAGTACTTC	CASSLSPIQETQYF
.	TRBV9	TRBJ2-2	.	TGTGCCAGCAGCGTTGCTTGGGCCGGGGAGCTGTTTTTT	CASSVAWAGELFF
few	TRBV30	TRBJ2-7	.	TGTGCCTGGAGACCCGCTAGCTCCTACGAGCAGTACTTC	CAWRPASSYEQYF
few	TRBV6-5	TRBJ1-1	TRBD1	TGTGCCAGCAGGTCCGGGACAGGGGACACTGAAGCTTTCTTT	CASRSGTGDTEAFF
.	TRBV20-1	TRBJ1-2	.	TGCAGTGCTAAGGACTATGGCTACACCTTC	CSAKDYGYTF
few	TRBV4-1	TRBJ1-4	.	TGCGCCAGCAGCCAAGTTGGGCTAGCAACTAATGAAAAACTGTTTTTT	CASSQVGLATNEKLFF
few	TRBV21-1	TRBJ2-4	.	TGTGCCAGCAGCAAAGCCAACAGAGACATTCAGTACTTC	CASSKANRDIQYF
.	TRBV2	TRBJ1-4	TRBD1	TGTGGCGGCAGGGGGCGCGGGAGTGAAAAACTGTTTTTT	CGGRGRGSEKLFF
.	TRBV5-1	TRBJ2-3	.	TGCGCCAGCAGCTTGGGTGGCAGGGATACGCAGTATTTT	CASSLGGRDTQYF
.	TRBV10-3	TRBJ2-5	.	TGTGCCATCAGTGAGTCGTTCTCATCGGAGACCCAGTACTTC	CAISESFSSETQYF
.	TRBV7-9	TRBJ2-2	.	TGTGCCAGCAGCTTAGCGCTCGCAGGAGTCGGGGAGCTGTTTTTT	CASSLALAGVGELFF
.	TRBV7-9	TRBJ1-1	.	TGTGCCAGCAGCTATCGGGGGGGCAGTTTAAGGAACACTGAAGCTTTCTTT	CASSYRGGSLRNTEAFF
.	TRBV7-9	TRBJ2-3	.	TGTGCCAGCAGCTTAGCAAGCGGGAGCACAGATACGCAGTATTTT	CASSLASGSTDTQYF
.	TRBV19	TRBJ2-6	.	TGTGCCAGTACCAGACCGGGAGACTCTGGGGCCAACGTCCTGACTTTC	CASTRPGDSGANVLTF
.	TRBV5-1	TRBJ2-1	.	TGCGCCAGCAGCTTGGTGGTTACGGGGGGCCTGACTGGTAATGAGCAGTTCTTC	CASSLVVTGGLTGNEQFF
.	TRBV28	TRBJ2-7	.	TGTGCCAGCAGTAGGACAGAGAGCTCCTACGAGCAGTACTTC	CASSRTESSYEQYF
.	TRBV28	TRBJ2-5	.	TGTGCCAGCAGTAAACAGGAAGAGACCCAGTACTTC	CASSKQEETQYF
few	TRBV6-1	TRBJ2-1	.	TGTGCCAGCAGTTGGATGAGGGGCGATGAGCAGTTCTTC	CASSWMRGDEQFF
.	TRBV12-5	TRBJ2-2	TRBD1	TGTGCTAGTGCTCCGGACAGGGCAGCGGCCGGGGAGCTGTTTTTT	CASAPDRAAAGELFF
few	TRBV5-6	TRBJ1-5	TRBD1	TGTGCCAGCAGCGATGGGACAGGGCCTTTTCAGCCCCAGCATTTT	CASSDGTGPFQPQHF
medium-sized	TRBV11-2	TRBJ2-7	TRBD2	TGTGCCAGCAGCTTTTTGGTGGGCGGGAGGGCACTCTACGAGCAGTACTTC	CASSFLVGGRALYEQYF
.	TRBV2	TRBJ2-1	TRBD1	TGTGCCAGCAGTGAAAAACGGACAGGGGGACTCTACAATGAGCAGTTCTTC	CASSEKRTGGLYNEQFF
.	TRBV19	TRBJ1-1	.	TGTGCCAGTAGTCCTGTGACTCCAGGTATGGGCACTGAAGCTTTCTTT	CASSPVTPGMGTEAFF
once	TRBV14	TRBJ2-7	.	TGTGCCAGCAGCCAGGGTCTGGGGTGGGCTTTCTACGAGCAGTACTTC	CASSQGLGWAFYEQYF
.	TRBV10-2	TRBJ2-1	.	TGCGCCAGCAGTGACTTGGGCGGACTGCAGTTCTTC	CASSDLGGLQFF
.	TRBV30	TRBJ2-1	TRBD2	TGTGCCTGGAGTACGGGACTAGCGGACAATGAGCAGTTCTTC	CAWSTGLADNEQFF
.	TRBV5-6	TRBJ2-5	.	TGTGCCAGCAGCCCGGCGGCCCAAGAGACCCAGTACTTC	CASSPAAQETQYF
.	TRBV7-9	TRBJ2-1	TRBD1	TGTGCCAGCAGCGGATTCCGGGACAGGGTAGTCCCCTACAATGAGCAGTTCTTC	CASSGFRDRVVPYNEQFF
.	TRBV7-2	TRBJ2-1	TRBD2	TGTGCCAGCAGCTCGTGGCTAGCGGACAACAATGAGCAGTTCTTC	CASSSWLADNNEQFF
.	TRBV5-1	TRBJ2-6	.	TGCGCCAGCAGCCAACAGGGTACCTCTGGGGCCAACGTCCTGACTTTC	CASSQQGTSGANVLTF
.	TRBV7-2	TRBJ2-2	.	TGTGCCAGCAGCTTAATACCCGGGCCAACCGGGGAGCTGTTTTTT	CASSLIPGPTGELFF
few	TRBV19	TRBJ2-5	TRBD1	TGTGCCAGTAGCCCCGGGACAGGTTCTAGGACCCAGTACTTC	CASSPGTGSRTQYF
.	TRBV19	TRBJ2-7	TRBD2	TGTGTTGCGGGCGGGAGGGCAACAAAGACCTACGAGCAGTACTTC	CVAGGRATKTYEQYF
once	TRBV7-6	TRBJ1-3	.	TGTGCCAGCAGCTTAGCGGCGACAGTGCTCTCTGGAAACACCATATATTTT	CASSLAATVLSGNTIYF
.	TRBV7-2	TRBJ2-3	.	TGTGCCAGCAGCGTTCAGGGGGGGAGCACAGATACGCAGTATTTT	CASSVQGGSTDTQYF
once	TRBV4-2	TRBJ2-7	.	TGTGCCAGCAGCCAACCAGGCCCGAAGCAGTACTTC	CASSQPGPKQYF
once	TRBV7-2	TRBJ2-3	TRBD2	TGTGCCAGCAGCTCCCCTAGCGGGGGGATCACAGATACGCAGTATTTT	CASSSPSGGITDTQYF
few	TRBV27	TRBJ1-2	.	TGTGCCAGCAGTTTTGAGGGGAACTATGGCTACACCTTC	CASSFEGNYGYTF
.	TRBV4-1	TRBJ1-4	TRBD1	TGCGCCAGCAGCCCTGGGACAGGGACGTTCGGTGAAAAACTGTTTTTT	CASSPGTGTFGEKLFF
.	TRBV5-5	TRBJ2-2	TRBD2	TGTGCCAGCAGCTCGGTGGAGCTGGGAGGGGCAGGCACCGGGGAGCTGTTTTTT	CASSSVELGGAGTGELFF
.	TRBV11-2	TRBJ2-4	.	TGTGCCAGCAGCCTGGAGTGGGGGTCCAAAAACATTCAGTACTTC	CASSLEWGSKNIQYF